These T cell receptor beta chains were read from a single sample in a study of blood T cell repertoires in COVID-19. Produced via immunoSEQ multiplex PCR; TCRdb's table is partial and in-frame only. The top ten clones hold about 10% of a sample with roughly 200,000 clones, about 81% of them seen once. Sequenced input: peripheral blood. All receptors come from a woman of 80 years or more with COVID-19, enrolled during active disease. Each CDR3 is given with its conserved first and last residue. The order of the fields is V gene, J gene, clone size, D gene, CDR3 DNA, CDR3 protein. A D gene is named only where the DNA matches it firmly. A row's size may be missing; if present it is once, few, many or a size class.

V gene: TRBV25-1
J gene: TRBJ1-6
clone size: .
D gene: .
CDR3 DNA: TGTGCCAGCAGTGAACTTTGGGGCAATTCACCCCTCCACTTT
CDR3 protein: CASSELWGNSPLHF

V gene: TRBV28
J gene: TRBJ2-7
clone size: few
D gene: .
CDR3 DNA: TGTGCCAGCAGCTTATTGGACACCCACTACGAGCAGTACTTC
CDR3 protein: CASSLLDTHYEQYF

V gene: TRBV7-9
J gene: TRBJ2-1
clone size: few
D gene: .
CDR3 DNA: TGTGCCAGCAGTCCGGGGTACAATGAGCAGTTCTTC
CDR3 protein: CASSPGYNEQFF

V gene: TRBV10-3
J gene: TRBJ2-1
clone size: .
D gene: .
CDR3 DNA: TGTGCCATCAGTGAGGGGACTGAAGCGTTCTTC
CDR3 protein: CAISEGTEAFF

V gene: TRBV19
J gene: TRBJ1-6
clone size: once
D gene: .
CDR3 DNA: TGTGCCAGTAGGCCTTTATCCACAGGCAATTCACCCCTCCACTTT
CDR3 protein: CASRPLSTGNSPLHF

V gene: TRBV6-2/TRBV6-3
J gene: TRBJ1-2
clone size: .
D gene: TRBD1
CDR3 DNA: TGTGCCAGCAGTGGGGACAGGGGAACCTATGGCTACACCTTC
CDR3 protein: CASSGDRGTYGYTF

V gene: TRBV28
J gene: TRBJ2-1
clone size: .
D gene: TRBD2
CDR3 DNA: TGTGCCAGCAGTTTAATCACCAGCGGGAGAACGCCCTTTTACAATGAGCAGTTCTTC
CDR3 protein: CASSLITSGRTPFYNEQFF

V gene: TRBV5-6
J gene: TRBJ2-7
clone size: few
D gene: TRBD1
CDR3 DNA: TGTGCCAGCAGCTTGGGGACAGGGGGCGAGCAGTACTTC
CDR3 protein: CASSLGTGGEQYF

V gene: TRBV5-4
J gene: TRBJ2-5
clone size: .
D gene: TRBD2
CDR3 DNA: TGTGCCAGCAGCCAGGGACTAGCGGGGGGTGGGGAGACCCAGTACTTC
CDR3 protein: CASSQGLAGGGETQYF

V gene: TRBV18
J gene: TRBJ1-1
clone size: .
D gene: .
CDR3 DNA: TGTGCCAGCTCACCGCTAAGCGGGAACACTGAAGCTTTCTTT
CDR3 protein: CASSPLSGNTEAFF

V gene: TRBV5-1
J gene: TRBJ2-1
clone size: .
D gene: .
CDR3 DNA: TGCGCCAGCAGCGCCCCGACAGGGACTAGGATCAATGAGCAGTTCTTC
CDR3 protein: CASSAPTGTRINEQFF

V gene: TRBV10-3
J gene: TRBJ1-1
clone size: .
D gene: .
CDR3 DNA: TGTGCCATCAGTGATCAAAACCCCAACCTCAGGGGTAGCGGGGCTTTCTTT
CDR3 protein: CAISDQNPNLRGSGAFF

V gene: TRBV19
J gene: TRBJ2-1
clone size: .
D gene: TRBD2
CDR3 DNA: TGTGCCAGTAGTCATCCGGGACTAAGGACTGGCAATGAGCAGTTCTTC
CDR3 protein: CASSHPGLRTGNEQFF

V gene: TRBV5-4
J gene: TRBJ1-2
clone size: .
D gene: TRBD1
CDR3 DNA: TGTGCCAGCAGCTTGGCCAGGGGGCGGTATGGCTACACCTTC
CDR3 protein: CASSLARGRYGYTF

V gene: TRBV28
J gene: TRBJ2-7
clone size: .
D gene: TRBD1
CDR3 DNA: TGTGCCAGCAGCTTCTATATGGACAGGTCAGACGAGCAGTACTTC
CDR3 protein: CASSFYMDRSDEQYF

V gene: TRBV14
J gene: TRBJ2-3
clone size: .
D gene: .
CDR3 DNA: TGTGCCAGCAGCCAAAGACTAGGGGGCACAGATACGCAGTATTTT
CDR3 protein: CASSQRLGGTDTQYF

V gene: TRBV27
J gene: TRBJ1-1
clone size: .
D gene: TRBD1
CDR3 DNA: TGTGCCAGCCACAGGGGCACTGAAGCTTTCTTT
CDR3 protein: CASHRGTEAFF

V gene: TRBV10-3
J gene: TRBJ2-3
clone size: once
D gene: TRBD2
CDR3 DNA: TGTGCCGCCTCTAGCGGGAGGGACACAGATACGCAGTATTTT
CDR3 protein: CAASSGRDTDTQYF

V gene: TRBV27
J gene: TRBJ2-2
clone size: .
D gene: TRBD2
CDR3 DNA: TGTGCCAGCAGGCCTCATAGCGGGTATGCGAACACCGGGGAGCTGTTTTTT
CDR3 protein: CASRPHSGYANTGELFF

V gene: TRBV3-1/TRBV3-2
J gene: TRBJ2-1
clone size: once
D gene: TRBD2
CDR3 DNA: TGTGCCAGCAGTCGGGAGGCTTACAATGAGCAGTTCTTC
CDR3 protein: CASSREAYNEQFF

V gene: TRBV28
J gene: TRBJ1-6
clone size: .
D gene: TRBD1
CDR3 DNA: TGTGCCAGCAGTCCGACAGGGGGAGGTTCACCCCTCCACTTT
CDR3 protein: CASSPTGGGSPLHF

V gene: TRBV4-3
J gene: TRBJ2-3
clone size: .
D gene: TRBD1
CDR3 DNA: TGCGCCAGCAGCCAAGATGAGGTGGCAGGGGGACCCACAGATACGCAGTATTTT
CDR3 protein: CASSQDEVAGGPTDTQYF

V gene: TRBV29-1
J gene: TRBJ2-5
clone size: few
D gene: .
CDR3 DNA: TGCAGCTCGAGACAGGGGAGGGGAGAGACCCAGTACTTC
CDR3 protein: CSSRQGRGETQYF

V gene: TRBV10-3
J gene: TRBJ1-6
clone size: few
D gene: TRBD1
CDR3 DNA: TGTGCCACCGGACAGGGTAATTCACCCCTCCACTTT
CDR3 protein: CATGQGNSPLHF

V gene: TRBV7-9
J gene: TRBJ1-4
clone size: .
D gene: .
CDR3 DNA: TGTGCCAGCAGCTTAGGGATCCAGGGTCAAGTGACTAATGAAAAACTGTTTTTT
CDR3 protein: CASSLGIQGQVTNEKLFF

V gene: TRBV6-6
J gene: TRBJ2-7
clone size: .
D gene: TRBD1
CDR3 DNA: TGTGCCAGCAGGGGTCCAGACAGGGTCGAGCAGTACTTC
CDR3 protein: CASRGPDRVEQYF

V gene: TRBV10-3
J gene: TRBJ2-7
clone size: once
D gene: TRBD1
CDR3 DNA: TGTGCCATCAGTCCGGGACAGGGGCCTGACGAGCAGTACTTC
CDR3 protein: CAISPGQGPDEQYF